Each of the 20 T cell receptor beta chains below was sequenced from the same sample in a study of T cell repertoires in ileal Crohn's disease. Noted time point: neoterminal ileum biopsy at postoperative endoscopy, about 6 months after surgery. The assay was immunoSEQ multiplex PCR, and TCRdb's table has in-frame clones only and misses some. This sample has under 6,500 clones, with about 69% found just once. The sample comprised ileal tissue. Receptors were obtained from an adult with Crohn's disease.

This CDR3 is CASSAGQGIDGYTF. CDR3 in DNA: TGTGCCAGCAGCGCTGGACAGGGGATTGATGGCTACACCTTC. This chain connects TRBV9 to TRBJ1-2, with 9 bases matching TRBD1. J lost 6 bases, V lost 3 bases, and 6 bases had no gene match. The germline V gene has CDR1 SGDLS and CDR2 YYNGEE. This CDR3 region has 14 residues.

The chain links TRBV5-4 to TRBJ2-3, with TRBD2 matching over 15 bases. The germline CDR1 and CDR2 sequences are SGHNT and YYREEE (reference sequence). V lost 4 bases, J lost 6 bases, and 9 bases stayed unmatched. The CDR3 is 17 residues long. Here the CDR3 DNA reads TGTGCCAGCAGCGCCGGACTAGCGGGGGGGCCATCGGATACGCAGTATTTT. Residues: CASSAGLAGGPSDTQYF.

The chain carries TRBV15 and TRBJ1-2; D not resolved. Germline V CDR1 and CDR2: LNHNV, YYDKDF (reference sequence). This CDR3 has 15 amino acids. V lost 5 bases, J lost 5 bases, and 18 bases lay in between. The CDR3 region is CATSGGGGSRYGYTF. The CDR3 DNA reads TGTGCCACCAGCGGAGGAGGAGGCAGTCGGTATGGCTACACCTTC.

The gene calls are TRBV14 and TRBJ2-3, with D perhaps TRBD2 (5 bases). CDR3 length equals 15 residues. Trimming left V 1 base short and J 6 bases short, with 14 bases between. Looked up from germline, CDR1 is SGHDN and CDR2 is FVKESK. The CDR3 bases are TGTGCCAGCAGCCAAGGGAGGACCCTCTGGGATACGCAGTATTTT. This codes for CASSQGRTLWDTQYF.

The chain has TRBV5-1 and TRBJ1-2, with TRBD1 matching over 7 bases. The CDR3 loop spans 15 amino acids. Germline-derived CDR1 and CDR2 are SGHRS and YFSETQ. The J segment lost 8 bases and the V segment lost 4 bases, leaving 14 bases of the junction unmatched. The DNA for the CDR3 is TGCGCCAGCAGCGATAACCCCGGGACAGCGGGCGGCTACACCTTC. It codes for CASSDNPGTAGGYTF.

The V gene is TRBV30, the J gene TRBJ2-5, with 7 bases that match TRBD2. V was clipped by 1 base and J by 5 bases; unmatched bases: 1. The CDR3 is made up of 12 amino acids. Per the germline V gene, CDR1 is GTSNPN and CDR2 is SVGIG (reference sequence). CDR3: CAWSAGGETQYF. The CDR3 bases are TGTGCCTGGAGTGCCGGGGGGGAGACCCAGTACTTC.

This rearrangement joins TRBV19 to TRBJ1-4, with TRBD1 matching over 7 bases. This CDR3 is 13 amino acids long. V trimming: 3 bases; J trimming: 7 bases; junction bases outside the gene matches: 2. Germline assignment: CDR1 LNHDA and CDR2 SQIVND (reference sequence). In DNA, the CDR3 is TGTGCCAGTAGTATTAACAGGGGTGAAAAACTGTTTTTT. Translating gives CASSINRGEKLFF.

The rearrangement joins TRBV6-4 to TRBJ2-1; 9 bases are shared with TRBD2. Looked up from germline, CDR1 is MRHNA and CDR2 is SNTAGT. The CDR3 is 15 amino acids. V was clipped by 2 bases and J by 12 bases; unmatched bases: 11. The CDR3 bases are TGTGCCAGCAGTGACGAAGCGGGGGGACGCCGGGGGCAGTTCTTC. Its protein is CASSDEAGGRRGQFF.

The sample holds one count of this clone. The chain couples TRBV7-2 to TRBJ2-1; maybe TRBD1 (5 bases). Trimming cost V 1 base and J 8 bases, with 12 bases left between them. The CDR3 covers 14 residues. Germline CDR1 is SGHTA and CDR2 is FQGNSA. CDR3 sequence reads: CASSLDRRFDEQFF. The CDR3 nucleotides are TGTGCCAGCAGCTTAGACAGGCGGTTCGATGAGCAGTTCTTC.

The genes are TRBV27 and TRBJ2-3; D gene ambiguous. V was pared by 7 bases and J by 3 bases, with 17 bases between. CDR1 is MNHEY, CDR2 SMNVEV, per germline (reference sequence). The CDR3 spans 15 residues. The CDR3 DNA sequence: TGTGCCAGCACCCAGTTGGTGGGCAGGACAGATACGCAGTATTTT. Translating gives CASTQLVGRTDTQYF.

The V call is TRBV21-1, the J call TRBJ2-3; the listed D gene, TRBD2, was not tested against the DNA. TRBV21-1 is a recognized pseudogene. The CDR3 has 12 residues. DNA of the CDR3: TGTGCCAGCAGCAAAGTCGGGAATACGCAGTATTTT. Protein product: CASSKVGNTQYF.

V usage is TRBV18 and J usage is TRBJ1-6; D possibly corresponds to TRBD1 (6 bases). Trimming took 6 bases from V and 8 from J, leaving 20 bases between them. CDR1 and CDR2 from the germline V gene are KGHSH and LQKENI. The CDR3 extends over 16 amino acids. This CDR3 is CASSSGDNQADSPLHF. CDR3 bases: TGTGCCAGCTCCTCCGGGGACAACCAGGCCGATTCACCCCTCCACTTT.

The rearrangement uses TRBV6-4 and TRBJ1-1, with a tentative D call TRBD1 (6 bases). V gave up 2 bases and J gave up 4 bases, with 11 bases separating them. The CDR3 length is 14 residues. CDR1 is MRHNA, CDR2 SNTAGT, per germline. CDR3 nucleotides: TGTGCCAGCAGTGACGGGGACATCCCCACTGAAGCTTTCTTT. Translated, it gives CASSDGDIPTEAFF.

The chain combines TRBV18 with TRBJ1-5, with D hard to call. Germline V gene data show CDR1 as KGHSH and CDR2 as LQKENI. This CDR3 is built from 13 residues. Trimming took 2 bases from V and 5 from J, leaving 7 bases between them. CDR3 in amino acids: CASSPTEDQPQHF. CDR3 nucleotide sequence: TGTGCCAGCTCACCAACCGAGGATCAGCCCCAGCATTTT.

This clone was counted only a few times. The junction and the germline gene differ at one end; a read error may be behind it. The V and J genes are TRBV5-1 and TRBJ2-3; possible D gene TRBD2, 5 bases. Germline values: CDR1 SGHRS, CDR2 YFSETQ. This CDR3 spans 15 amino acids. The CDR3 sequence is CASSLAGDGTDTQYF. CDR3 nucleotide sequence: TGTGCCAGCAGCTTGGCCGGGGATGGTACAGATACGCAGTATTTT.

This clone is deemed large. The CDR3 reads CASGLGGRNTEAFF. The CDR3 coding sequence is TGTGCTAGTGGTTTGGGTGGTAGGAACACTGAAGCTTTCTTT. The chain combines TRBV12-5 with TRBJ1-1; D uncertain. This CDR3 is 14 amino acids long. Germline lookup yields CDR1 LGHNT and CDR2 FRNRAP. V gave up 1 base and J gave up 1 base, with 7 bases separating them.

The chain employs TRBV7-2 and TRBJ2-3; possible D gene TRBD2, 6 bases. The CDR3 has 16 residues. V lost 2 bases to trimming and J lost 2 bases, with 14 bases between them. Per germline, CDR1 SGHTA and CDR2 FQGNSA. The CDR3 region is CASSLRGKYLTDTQYF. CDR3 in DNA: TGTGCCAGCAGCTTACGGGGGAAATACCTCACAGATACGCAGTATTTT.

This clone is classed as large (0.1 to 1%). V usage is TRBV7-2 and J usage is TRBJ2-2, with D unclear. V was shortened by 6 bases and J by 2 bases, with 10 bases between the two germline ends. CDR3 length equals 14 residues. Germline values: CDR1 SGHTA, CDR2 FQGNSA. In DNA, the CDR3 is TGTGCCAGCAGGATACCCACTAACACCGGGGAGCTGTTTTTT. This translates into CASRIPTNTGELFF.

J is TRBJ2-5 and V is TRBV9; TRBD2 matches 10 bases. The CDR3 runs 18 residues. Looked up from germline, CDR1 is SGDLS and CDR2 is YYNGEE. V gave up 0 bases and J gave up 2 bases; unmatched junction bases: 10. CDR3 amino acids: CASSVGPGGAGGQETQYF. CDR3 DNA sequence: TGTGCCAGCAGCGTAGGCCCTGGGGGAGCGGGAGGGCAAGAGACCCAGTACTTC. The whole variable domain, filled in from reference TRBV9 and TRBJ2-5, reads DSGVTQTPKHLITATGQRVTLRCSPRSGDLSVYWYQQSLDQGLQFLIQYYNGEERAKGNILERFSAQQFPDLHSELNLSSLELGDSALYFCASSVGPGGAGGQETQYFGPGTRLLVL.

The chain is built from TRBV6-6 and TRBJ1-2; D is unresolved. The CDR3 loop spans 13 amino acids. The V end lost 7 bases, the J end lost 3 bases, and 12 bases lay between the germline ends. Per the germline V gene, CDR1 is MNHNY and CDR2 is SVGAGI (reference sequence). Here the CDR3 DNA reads TGTGCCAGCACCACAGTAAACCACTATGGCTACACCTTC. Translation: CASTTVNHYGYTF.